These T cell receptor beta chains were read from a single sample in a study of monozygotic twins with inflammatory bowel disease. TCRdb re-called the 5' RACE reads and shows each CDR3 protein once, DNA omitted. The listing contains more than 120,000 distinct CDR3 sequences. Sequenced sample: blood. These receptors all stem from a human donor with ulcerative colitis or Crohn's disease, or a healthy co-twin of an affected twin (not recorded which). Both conserved end residues are part of each CDR3. Fields, in order: V gene, J gene, CDR3 length, CDR3 protein.

V gene: TRBV6-4; J gene: TRBJ2-2; CDR3 length: 14; CDR3 protein: CASSDGTSAGELFF
V gene: TRBV7-3; J gene: TRBJ1-2; CDR3 length: 13; CDR3 protein: CASSFSGGEGYTF
V gene: TRBV7-2; J gene: TRBJ2-1; CDR3 length: 15; CDR3 protein: CASSPWTGLPNEQFF
V gene: TRBV6-4; J gene: TRBJ2-1; CDR3 length: 15; CDR3 protein: CASSDSAGGYNEQFF
V gene: TRBV12-3/TRBV12-4; J gene: TRBJ2-3; CDR3 length: 15; CDR3 protein: CASSGLAGGRDTQYF
V gene: TRBV13; J gene: TRBJ2-1; CDR3 length: 13; CDR3 protein: CASSFLGGLDQFF
V gene: TRBV4-3; J gene: TRBJ1-2; CDR3 length: 16; CDR3 protein: CASSQDLFSYNYGYTF
V gene: TRBV19; J gene: TRBJ2-7; CDR3 length: 15; CDR3 protein: CASSRAQGASYEQYF
V gene: TRBV9; J gene: TRBJ2-3; CDR3 length: 13; CDR3 protein: CASSVTSTDTQYF
V gene: TRBV3-1; J gene: TRBJ1-3; CDR3 length: 16; CDR3 protein: CASSQDHWGSGNTIYF
V gene: TRBV5-4; J gene: TRBJ2-4; CDR3 length: 15; CDR3 protein: CASSTGTSGGNIQYF
V gene: TRBV11-2; J gene: TRBJ1-4; CDR3 length: 16; CDR3 protein: CASSGRGHPTNEKLFF
V gene: TRBV30; J gene: TRBJ2-7; CDR3 length: 12; CDR3 protein: CAWKEYIGEQYF
V gene: TRBV18; J gene: TRBJ2-3; CDR3 length: 14; CDR3 protein: CASSQQQNTDTQYF
V gene: TRBV7-2; J gene: TRBJ2-3; CDR3 length: 16; CDR3 protein: CASSLAFGGRTDTQYF
V gene: TRBV7-3; J gene: TRBJ2-5; CDR3 length: 13; CDR3 protein: CASSLRQQETQYF
V gene: TRBV4-3; J gene: TRBJ2-1; CDR3 length: 16; CDR3 protein: CASSGGGLADSNEQFF
V gene: TRBV12-3/TRBV12-4; J gene: TRBJ1-6; CDR3 length: 16; CDR3 protein: CASSLRGGLGNSPLHF
V gene: TRBV7-3; J gene: TRBJ2-7; CDR3 length: 15; CDR3 protein: CASSLGAQGPYEQYF
V gene: TRBV6-5; J gene: TRBJ1-4; CDR3 length: 16; CDR3 protein: CASSYSGQGVNEKLFF
V gene: TRBV7-2; J gene: TRBJ2-1; CDR3 length: 14; CDR3 protein: CASSSLTGGSEQFF
V gene: TRBV6-2/TRBV6-3; J gene: TRBJ1-3; CDR3 length: 15; CDR3 protein: CASSSIRTSGNTIYF
V gene: TRBV7-2; J gene: TRBJ2-2; CDR3 length: 16; CDR3 protein: CASSSIPGTYTGELFF
V gene: TRBV5-1; J gene: TRBJ2-1; CDR3 length: 16; CDR3 protein: CASSPPTSGGYNEQFF
V gene: TRBV6-2/TRBV6-3; J gene: TRBJ1-2; CDR3 length: 16; CDR3 protein: CASSYSVMGQGSGYTF
V gene: TRBV29-1; J gene: TRBJ2-5; CDR3 length: 11; CDR3 protein: CSSRWGETQYF
V gene: TRBV20-1; J gene: TRBJ2-1; CDR3 length: 14; CDR3 protein: CSASPGMTKNEQFF
V gene: TRBV19; J gene: TRBJ2-7; CDR3 length: 14; CDR3 protein: CASSTLEDSYEQYF
V gene: TRBV5-1; J gene: TRBJ2-7; CDR3 length: 14; CDR3 protein: CASSGEASSYEQYF
V gene: TRBV18; J gene: TRBJ2-7; CDR3 length: 14; CDR3 protein: CASSPGGAAYEQYF
V gene: TRBV20-1; J gene: TRBJ2-6; CDR3 length: 18; CDR3 protein: CSARSFLNLGSGANVLTF
V gene: TRBV7-8; J gene: TRBJ2-5; CDR3 length: 18; CDR3 protein: CASSLKRQGAFGQETQYF
V gene: TRBV12-3/TRBV12-4; J gene: TRBJ2-2; CDR3 length: 15; CDR3 protein: CASSRGLMNTGELFF